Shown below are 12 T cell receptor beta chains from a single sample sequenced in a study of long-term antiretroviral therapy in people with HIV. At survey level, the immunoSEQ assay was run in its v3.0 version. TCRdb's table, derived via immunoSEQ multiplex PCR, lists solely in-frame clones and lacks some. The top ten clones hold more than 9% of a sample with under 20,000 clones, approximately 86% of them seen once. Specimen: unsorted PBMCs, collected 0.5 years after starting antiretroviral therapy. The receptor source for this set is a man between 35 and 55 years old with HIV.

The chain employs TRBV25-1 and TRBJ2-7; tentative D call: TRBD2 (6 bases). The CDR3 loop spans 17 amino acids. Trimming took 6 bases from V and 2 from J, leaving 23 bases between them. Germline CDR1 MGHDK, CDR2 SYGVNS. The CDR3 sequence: CASRGPMVGLLTYEQYF. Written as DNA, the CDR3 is TGTGCCAGCAGGGGCCCCATGGTGGGACTCCTTACCTACGAGCAGTACTTC.

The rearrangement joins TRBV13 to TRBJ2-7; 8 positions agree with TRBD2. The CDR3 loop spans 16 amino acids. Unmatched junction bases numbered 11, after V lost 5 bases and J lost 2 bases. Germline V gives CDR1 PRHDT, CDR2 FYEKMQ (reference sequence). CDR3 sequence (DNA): TGTGCCAGCAGCCCATCACCGAGCGGGGGACCCTACGAGCAGTACTTC. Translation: CASSPSPSGGPYEQYF.

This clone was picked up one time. The CDR3 region has the DNA TGTGCCAGCAGTCGGCTCGGGAGAGGAGAGACCCAGTACTTC. Protein sequence: CASSRLGRGETQYF. This rearrangement joins TRBV7-3 to TRBJ2-5; tentative D call: TRBD2 (6 bases). Trimming pared 6 bases from V and 4 bases from J, leaving 15 bases between. The germline V gene encodes CDR1 SGHTA and CDR2 FQGTGA. The CDR3 extends over 14 amino acids.

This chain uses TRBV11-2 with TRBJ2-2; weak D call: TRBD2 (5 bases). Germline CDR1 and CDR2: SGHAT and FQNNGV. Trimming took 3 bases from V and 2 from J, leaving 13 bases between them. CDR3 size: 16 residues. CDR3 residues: CASSFTRAFNTGELFF. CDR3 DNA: TGTGCCAGCAGCTTTACTAGAGCTTTTAACACCGGGGAGCTGTTTTTT.

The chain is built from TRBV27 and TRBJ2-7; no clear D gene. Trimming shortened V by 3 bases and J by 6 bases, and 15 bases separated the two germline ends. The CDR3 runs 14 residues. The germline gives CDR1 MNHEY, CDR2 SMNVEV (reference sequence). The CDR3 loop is CASSFRSEVGEQYF. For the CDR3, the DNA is TGTGCCAGCAGTTTTCGGTCTGAGGTGGGCGAGCAGTACTTC.

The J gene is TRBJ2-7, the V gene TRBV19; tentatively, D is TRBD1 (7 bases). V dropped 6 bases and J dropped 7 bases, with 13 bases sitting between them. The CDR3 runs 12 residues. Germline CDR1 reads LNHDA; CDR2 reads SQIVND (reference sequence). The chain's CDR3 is CASSGQGGEQYF. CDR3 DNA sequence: TGTGCCAGTAGCGGCCAGGGGGGAGAGCAGTACTTC.

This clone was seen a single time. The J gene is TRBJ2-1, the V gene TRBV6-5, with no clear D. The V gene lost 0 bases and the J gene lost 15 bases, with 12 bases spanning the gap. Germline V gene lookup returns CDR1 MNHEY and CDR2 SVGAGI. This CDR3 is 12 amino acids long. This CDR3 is CASSYSTRPLFF. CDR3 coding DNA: TGTGCCAGCAGTTACTCGACACGGCCACTGTTCTTC.

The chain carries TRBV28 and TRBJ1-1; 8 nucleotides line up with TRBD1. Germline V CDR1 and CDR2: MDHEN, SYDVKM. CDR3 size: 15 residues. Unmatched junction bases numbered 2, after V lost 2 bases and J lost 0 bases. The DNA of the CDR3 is TGTGCCAGCAGTTTAACAGGGGGGATGAACACTGAAGCTTTCTTT. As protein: CASSLTGGMNTEAFF.

The CDR3 DNA is TGTGCCAGCAGGACAGTATCCTACGAGCAGTACTTC. This gives the protein CASRTVSYEQYF. This chain links TRBV6-1 with TRBJ2-7, with a weak D call TRBD1 (5 bases). This CDR3 contains 12 residues. Germline V gives CDR1 MNHNS, CDR2 SASEGT. The V end was cut by 6 bases, the J end by 1 base, with 7 bases between.

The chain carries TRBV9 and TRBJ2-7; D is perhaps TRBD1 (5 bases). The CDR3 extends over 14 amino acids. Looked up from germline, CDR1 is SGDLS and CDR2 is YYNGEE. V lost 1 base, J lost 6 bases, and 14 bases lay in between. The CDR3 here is CASSVSIGESEQYF. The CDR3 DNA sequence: TGTGCCAGCAGCGTAAGTATAGGGGAATCCGAGCAGTACTTC.

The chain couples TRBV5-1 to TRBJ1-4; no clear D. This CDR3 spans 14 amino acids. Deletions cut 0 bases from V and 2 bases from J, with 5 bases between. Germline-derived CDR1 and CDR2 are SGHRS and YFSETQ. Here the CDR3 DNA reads TGCGCCAGCAGCTTGGTATCTACTAATGAAAAACTGTTTTTT. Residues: CASSLVSTNEKLFF.

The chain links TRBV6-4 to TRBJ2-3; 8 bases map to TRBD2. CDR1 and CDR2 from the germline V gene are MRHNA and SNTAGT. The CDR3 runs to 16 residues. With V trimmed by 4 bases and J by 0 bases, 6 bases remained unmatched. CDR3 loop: CASSGLAGSSTDTQYF. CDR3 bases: TGTGCCAGCAGTGGCTTAGCGGGGTCTAGCACAGATACGCAGTATTTT.